This T cell receptor (beta chain) appears in the sequencing data of a study of radiation and T cells in renal cell carcinoma. Notes on the study in general: In blood, top tumor clones expanded by 2 weeks, shrinking by 4. Without pretreatment biopsies, baseline tumor clonotype presence was undetermined.

Described time point: blood 2 weeks post-SBRT. Described treatment: 15 Gy SBRT to primary tumor, nephrectomy 4 weeks later. Libraries were prepared by immunoSEQ multiplex PCR; TCRdb keeps only in-frame clonotypes and omits some of them. The sample records 120,000 or so clones, roughly four fifths being singletons. Regarding this clone: The target antigen is unknown.

This CDR3 spans 12 amino acids. Germline assignment: CDR1 MNHEY and CDR2 SMNVEV (reference sequence). The ends were cut back, 5 bases at V and 5 bases at J, with 7 bases in the middle. Source: blood, taken from a patient whose treatment included radiotherapy and nephrectomy. This sequence joins TRBV27 and TRBJ1-5; no definite D call. The receptor was derived from a man between 50 and 59 years old with renal cell carcinoma. The CDR3 spells CASSTHDQPQHF. The CDR3 DNA reads TGTGCCAGCAGTACGCACGATCAGCCCCAGCATTTT.